This TCR beta chain was retrieved from a study of cytomegalovirus exposure and HLA in healthy donors. As for the study in general: The roughly 130 validation repertoires used the same platform as the approximately 620 first-cohort repertoires (as reported by a later analysis). Study-level results: The listing of 150 to 200 TCR beta chains classed them as cytomegalovirus-associated. According to reports, the classifier identified cytomegalovirus status with high specificity and sensitivity.

The germline V gene has CDR1 GTSNPN and CDR2 SVGIG (reference sequence). The CDR3 spans 11 residues. Trimming left V 6 bases short and J 9 bases short, with 14 bases between. Clones were read by immunoSEQ multiplex PCR, and TCRdb kept only the in-frame ones, dropping some. This sample has over 200,000 clones; 70% to 90% occur once, and the top ten carry about 2.7%. As to this clone: The antigen is undetermined.

Sequencing was carried out using PBMCs. The rearrangement uses TRBV30 and TRBJ1-2; no reliable D call. The clonotype comes from a woman under 30 in good health and CMV-seronegative. DNA of the CDR3: TGTGCCTGCACGACCCCCGGGAGCTACACCTTC. Translating gives CACTTPGSYTF.